The next 14 T cell receptor beta chains were all read from a single sample in a study of blood T cell repertoires in COVID-19. The assay was immunoSEQ multiplex PCR, and TCRdb's table has in-frame clones only and misses some. This sample has some 73,000 clones, with 75% to 90% found just once. The specimen was peripheral blood. Receptors originate from an elderly woman with active or convalescent COVID-19.

V usage is TRBV18 and J usage is TRBJ2-3, with D perhaps TRBD2 (7 bases). CDR3 length: 16 amino acids. Germline-derived CDR1 and CDR2 are KGHSH and LQKENI. Trimming took 0 bases from V and 3 from J, leaving 13 bases between them. This chain's CDR3 is CASSPPPGGQTDTQYF. CDR3 sequence (DNA): TGTGCCAGCTCACCACCCCCCGGGGGGCAGACAGATACGCAGTATTTT.

The rearrangement links TRBV6-5 to TRBJ1-6; 10 bases align to TRBD1. The germline gives CDR1 MNHEY, CDR2 SVGAGI. The ends lost 0 bases at V and 10 bases at J; junction bases unmatched: 6. CDR3 length: 16 residues. The CDR3 nucleotides are TGTGCCAGCAGTTACTCGACAGGGGGCGCGGGGTCACCCCTCCACTTT. Translated, it gives CASSYSTGGAGSPLHF.

The table lists this clone with a count of one. The chain joins TRBV12-3 or TRBV12-4 to TRBJ1-1; unclear D gene. Trimming took 6 bases from V and 4 from J, leaving 9 bases between them. The CDR3 runs 12 residues. CDR3 residues: CASREGITEAFF. CDR3 in DNA: TGTGCCAGCAGGGAGGGAATCACTGAAGCTTTCTTT.

This clone occurred a few times. This CDR3 reads CASKTWGRAMGSPLHF. Written as DNA, the CDR3 is TGCGCCAGCAAAACGTGGGGCCGGGCCATGGGGTCACCCCTCCACTTT. The chain links TRBV23-1 to TRBJ1-6; tentative D call: TRBD1 (5 bases). TRBV23-1 belongs to the ORF category, with a function that is uncertain. Trimming cost V 7 bases and J 10 bases, with 23 bases left between them. This CDR3 has 16 amino acids.

The chain couples TRBV27 to TRBJ1-6; TRBD1 aligns across 9 bases. V trimming: 6 bases; J trimming: 8 bases; junction bases outside the gene matches: 5. Germline-derived CDR1 and CDR2 are MNHEY and SMNVEV (reference sequence). The CDR3 runs 14 residues. The CDR3 spells CASSYDRGDSPLHF. CDR3 nucleotides: TGTGCCAGCAGCTACGACAGGGGGGATTCACCCCTCCACTTT.

This chain joins TRBV19 and TRBJ1-2, with D unclear. Between the trimmed V and J ends, which lost 0 bases and 7 bases, there was a span of 12 bases. The length of the CDR3 is 14 residues. CDR1 and CDR2 (germline): LNHDA, SQIVND (reference sequence). This CDR3 reads CASSIEISATGYTF. CDR3 nucleotides: TGTGCCAGTAGTATAGAAATCAGCGCCACTGGCTACACCTTC.

This clone was picked up one time. The chain carries TRBV10-3 and TRBJ2-5; weak D call: TRBD1 (6 bases). Trimming shortened V by 3 bases and J by 5 bases, and 19 bases separated the two germline ends. Germline CDR1 ENHRY, CDR2 SYGVKD. The CDR3 has 16 residues. CDR3 amino acids: CAISEVRSTRGETQYF. Here the CDR3 DNA reads TGTGCCATCAGTGAAGTGAGGTCTACAAGGGGGGAGACCCAGTACTTC.

The rearrangement uses TRBV7-2 and TRBJ1-2; 7 nucleotides match TRBD1. Germline V gene sequence: CDR1 SGHTA, CDR2 FQGNSA. This CDR3 region has 14 residues. V gave up 4 bases and J gave up 7 bases; unmatched junction bases: 9. CDR3 sequence (DNA): TGTGCCAGCAGCTCCCTAAACAGGGGATCTGGCTACACCTTC. Translated: CASSSLNRGSGYTF.

This chain uses TRBV5-1 with TRBJ2-5, with TRBD2 identical over 7 bases. The ends lost 0 bases at V and 4 bases at J; junction bases unmatched: 9. Per germline, CDR1 SGHRS and CDR2 YFSETQ. This CDR3 spans 16 amino acids. The CDR3 reads CASSLDPSGLRETQYF. The DNA of the CDR3 is TGCGCCAGCAGCTTGGATCCTAGCGGCCTTCGAGAGACCCAGTACTTC.

This clone has a handful of counts. The chain recombines TRBV30 with TRBJ2-7; no reliable D call. Germline V lookup: CDR1 GTSNPN, CDR2 SVGIG (reference sequence). The length of the CDR3 is 11 residues. The V end was cut by 2 bases, the J end by 3 bases, with 5 bases between. The CDR3, as DNA: TGTGCCTGGAGTCCAGGCTACGAGCAGTACTTC. This sequence encodes CAWSPGYEQYF.

V and J are TRBV27 and TRBJ2-7; D is possibly TRBD1 (5 bases). The CDR3 loop spans 17 amino acids. Trimming shortened V by 10 bases and J by 0 bases, and 25 bases separated the two germline ends. CDR1 and CDR2 (germline): MNHEY, SMNVEV (reference sequence). CDR3 in DNA: TGTGCCACGAACAGGCAGTACCAGGTGTCGTTCTCCTACGAGCAGTACTTC. Its protein product is CATNRQYQVSFSYEQYF.

The V call is TRBV4-3, the J call TRBJ2-7; TRBD1 is a possible D gene (5 bases). This CDR3 comprises 15 residues. V was trimmed by 0 bases and J by 2 bases, leaving 11 bases between them. Germline-derived CDR1 and CDR2 are LGHNA and YSLEER. The CDR3 loop reads CASSQDPDNPYEQYF. As DNA, the CDR3 is TGCGCCAGCAGCCAAGACCCGGACAATCCCTACGAGCAGTACTTC.

In this sample, this clone turned up a few times. V is TRBV5-1 and J is TRBJ2-5; 9 nucleotides align to TRBD2. J gave up 2 bases and V 0 bases, and 5 bases lay outside the gene matches. Germline loops: CDR1 SGHRS, CDR2 YFSETQ. This CDR3 contains 16 residues. The CDR3 reads CASSLAQRGVQETQYF. CDR3 sequence (DNA): TGCGCCAGCAGCTTGGCCCAGCGGGGGGTACAAGAGACCCAGTACTTC.

V and J are TRBV3-1 (or the pseudogene TRBV3-2) and TRBJ2-2, with TRBD2 identical over 9 bases. The CDR3 is 17 amino acids. V dropped 0 bases and J dropped 10; count of bases not matched to a gene: 12. Germline lookup yields CDR1 LGHDT and CDR2 YNNKEL (reference sequence). Written as DNA, the CDR3 is TGTGCCAGCAGCCAAGAATGGCGGGGGGGCCGGGGCGAGGAGCTGTTTTTT. Residues: CASSQEWRGGRGEELFF.